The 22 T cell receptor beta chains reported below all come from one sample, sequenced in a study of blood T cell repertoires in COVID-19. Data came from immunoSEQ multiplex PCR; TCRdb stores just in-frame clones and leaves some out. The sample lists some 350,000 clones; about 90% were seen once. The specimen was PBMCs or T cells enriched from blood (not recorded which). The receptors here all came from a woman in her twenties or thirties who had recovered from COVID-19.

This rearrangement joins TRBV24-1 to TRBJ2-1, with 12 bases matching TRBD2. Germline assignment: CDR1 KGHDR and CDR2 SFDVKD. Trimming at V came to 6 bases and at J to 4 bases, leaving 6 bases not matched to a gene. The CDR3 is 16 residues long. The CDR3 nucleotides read TGTGCCACCAGTTCTAGCGGGGGGGCGGGGTACAATGAGCAGTTCTTC. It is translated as CATSSSGGAGYNEQFF.

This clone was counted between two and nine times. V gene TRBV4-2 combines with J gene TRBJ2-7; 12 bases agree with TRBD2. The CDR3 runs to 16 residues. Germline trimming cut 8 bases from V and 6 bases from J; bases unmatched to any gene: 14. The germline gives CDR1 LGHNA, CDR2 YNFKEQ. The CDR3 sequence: CASPPVLAGGGGEQYF. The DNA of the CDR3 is TGTGCCAGCCCACCCGTACTAGCGGGAGGAGGGGGCGAGCAGTACTTC.

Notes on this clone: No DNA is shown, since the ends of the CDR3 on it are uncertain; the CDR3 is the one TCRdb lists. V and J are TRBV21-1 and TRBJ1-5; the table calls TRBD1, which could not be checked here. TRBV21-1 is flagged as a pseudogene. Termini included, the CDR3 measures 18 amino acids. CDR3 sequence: CASSKLFGQGSSNQPQHF.

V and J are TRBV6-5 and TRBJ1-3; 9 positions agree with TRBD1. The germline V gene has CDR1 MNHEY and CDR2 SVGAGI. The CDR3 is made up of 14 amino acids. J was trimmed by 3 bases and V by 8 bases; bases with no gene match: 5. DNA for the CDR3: TGTGCCAGCCGCCGGACAGGGGTTGGAAACACCATATATTTT. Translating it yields CASRRTGVGNTIYF.

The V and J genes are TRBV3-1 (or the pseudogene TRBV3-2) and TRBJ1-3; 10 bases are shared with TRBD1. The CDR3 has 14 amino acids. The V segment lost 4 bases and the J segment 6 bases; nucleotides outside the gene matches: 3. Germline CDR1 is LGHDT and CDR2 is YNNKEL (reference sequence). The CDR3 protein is CASSRTGGANTIYF. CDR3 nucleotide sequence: TGTGCCAGCAGCCGGACAGGGGGGGCAAACACCATATATTTT.

CDR3 coding DNA: TGTGCCAGCAGCCAAGGATTTAGCGGGAGGCCTTCCTACAATGAGCAGTTCTTC. It yields the protein CASSQGFSGRPSYNEQFF. The chain is built from TRBV3-1 (or the pseudogene TRBV3-2) and TRBJ2-1, with 10 bases identical to TRBD2. V lost 1 base and J lost 1; bases outside the gene matches: 7. Germline CDR1 reads LGHDT; CDR2 reads YNNKEL (reference sequence). The CDR3 loop spans 18 amino acids.

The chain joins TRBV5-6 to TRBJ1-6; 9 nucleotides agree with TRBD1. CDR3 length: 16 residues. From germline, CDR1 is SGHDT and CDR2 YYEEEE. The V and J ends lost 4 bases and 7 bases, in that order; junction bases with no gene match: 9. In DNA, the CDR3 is TGTGCCAGCAGCAATTCCTACAGGGGGCAGAATTCACCCCTCCACTTT. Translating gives CASSNSYRGQNSPLHF.

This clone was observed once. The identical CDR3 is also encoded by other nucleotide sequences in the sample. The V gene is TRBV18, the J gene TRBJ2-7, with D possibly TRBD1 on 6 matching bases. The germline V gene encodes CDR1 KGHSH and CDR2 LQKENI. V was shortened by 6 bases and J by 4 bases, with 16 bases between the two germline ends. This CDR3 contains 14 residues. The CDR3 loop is CASSPGQSSYEQYF. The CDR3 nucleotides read TGTGCCAGCTCCCCGGGACAATCATCGTACGAGCAGTACTTC.

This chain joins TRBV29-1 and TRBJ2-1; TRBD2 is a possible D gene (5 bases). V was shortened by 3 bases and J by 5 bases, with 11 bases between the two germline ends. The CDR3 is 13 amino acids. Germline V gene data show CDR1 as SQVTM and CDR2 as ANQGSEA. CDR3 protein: CSVDRGLNNEQFF. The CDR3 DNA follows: TGCAGCGTTGACCGGGGTTTAAACAATGAGCAGTTCTTC.

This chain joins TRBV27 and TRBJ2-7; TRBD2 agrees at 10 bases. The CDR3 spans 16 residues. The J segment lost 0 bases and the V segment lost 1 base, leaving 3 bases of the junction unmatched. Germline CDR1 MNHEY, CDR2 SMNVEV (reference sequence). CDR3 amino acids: CASSLWTSGSSYEQYF. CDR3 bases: TGTGCCAGCAGTTTATGGACTAGCGGTAGCTCCTACGAGCAGTACTTC.

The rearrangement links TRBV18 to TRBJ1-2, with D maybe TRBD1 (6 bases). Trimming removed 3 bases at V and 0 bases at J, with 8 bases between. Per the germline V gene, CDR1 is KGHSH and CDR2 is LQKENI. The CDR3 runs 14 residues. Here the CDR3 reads CASSPTGANYGYTF. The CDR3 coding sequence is TGTGCCAGCTCACCGACAGGAGCTAACTATGGCTACACCTTC.

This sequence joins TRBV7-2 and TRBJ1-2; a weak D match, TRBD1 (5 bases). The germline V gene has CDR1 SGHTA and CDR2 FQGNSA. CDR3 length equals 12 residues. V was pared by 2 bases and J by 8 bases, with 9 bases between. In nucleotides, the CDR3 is TGTGCCAGCAGCTTACGGTGGGGCGGCTACACCTTC. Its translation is CASSLRWGGYTF.

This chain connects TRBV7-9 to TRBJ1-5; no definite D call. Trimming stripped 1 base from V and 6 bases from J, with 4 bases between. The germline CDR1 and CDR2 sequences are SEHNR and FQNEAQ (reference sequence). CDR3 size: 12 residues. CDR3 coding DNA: TGTGCCAGCAGCTTAGGTAGTCAGCCCCAGCATTTT. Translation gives CASSLGSQPQHF.

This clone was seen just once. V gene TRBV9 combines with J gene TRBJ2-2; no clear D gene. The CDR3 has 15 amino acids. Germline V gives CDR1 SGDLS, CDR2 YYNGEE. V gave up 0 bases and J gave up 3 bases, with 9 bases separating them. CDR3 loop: CASSVGSSHTGELFF. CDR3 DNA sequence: TGTGCCAGCAGCGTAGGTTCTTCCCACACCGGGGAGCTGTTTTTT.

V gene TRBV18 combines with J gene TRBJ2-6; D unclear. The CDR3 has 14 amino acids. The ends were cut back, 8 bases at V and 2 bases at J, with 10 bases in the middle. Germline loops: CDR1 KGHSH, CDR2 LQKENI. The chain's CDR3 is CASATETGANVLTF. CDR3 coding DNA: TGTGCCAGCGCGACTGAAACTGGGGCCAACGTCCTGACTTTC.

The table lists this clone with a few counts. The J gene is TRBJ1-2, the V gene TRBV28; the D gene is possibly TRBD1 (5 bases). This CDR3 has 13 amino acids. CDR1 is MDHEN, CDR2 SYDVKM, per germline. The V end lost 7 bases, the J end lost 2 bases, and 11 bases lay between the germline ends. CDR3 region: CASNQQENYGYTF. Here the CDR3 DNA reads TGTGCCAGCAATCAACAGGAAAACTATGGCTACACCTTC.

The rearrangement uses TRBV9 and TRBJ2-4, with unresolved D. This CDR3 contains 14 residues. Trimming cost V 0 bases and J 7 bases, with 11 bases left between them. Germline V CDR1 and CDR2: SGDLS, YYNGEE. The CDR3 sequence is CASSVESSRNIQYF. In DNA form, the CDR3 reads TGTGCCAGCAGCGTAGAGTCTAGTCGGAACATTCAGTACTTC.

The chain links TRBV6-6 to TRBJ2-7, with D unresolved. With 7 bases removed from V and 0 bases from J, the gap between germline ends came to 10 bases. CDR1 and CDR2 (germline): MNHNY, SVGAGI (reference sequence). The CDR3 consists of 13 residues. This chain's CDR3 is CASTHGPSYEQYF. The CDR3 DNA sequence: TGTGCCAGCACCCACGGTCCCTCCTACGAGCAGTACTTC.

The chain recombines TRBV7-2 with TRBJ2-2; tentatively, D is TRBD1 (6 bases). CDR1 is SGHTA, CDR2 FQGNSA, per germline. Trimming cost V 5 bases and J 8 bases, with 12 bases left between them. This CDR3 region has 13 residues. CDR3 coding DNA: TGTGCCAGCAGCCTTACAGGGTTTGGGGAGCTGTTTTTT. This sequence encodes CASSLTGFGELFF.

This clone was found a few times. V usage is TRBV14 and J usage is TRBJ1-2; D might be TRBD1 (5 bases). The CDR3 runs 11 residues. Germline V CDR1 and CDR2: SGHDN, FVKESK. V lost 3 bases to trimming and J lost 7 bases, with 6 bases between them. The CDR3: CASSHDSGYTF. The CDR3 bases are TGTGCCAGCAGCCATGACAGTGGCTACACCTTC.

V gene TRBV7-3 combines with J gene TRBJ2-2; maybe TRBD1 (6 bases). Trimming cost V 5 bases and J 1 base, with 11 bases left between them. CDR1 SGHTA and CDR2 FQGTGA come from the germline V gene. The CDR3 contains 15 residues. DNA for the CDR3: TGTGCCAGCAGCCGGGACAAGATGAACACCGGGGAGCTGTTTTTT. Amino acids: CASSRDKMNTGELFF.

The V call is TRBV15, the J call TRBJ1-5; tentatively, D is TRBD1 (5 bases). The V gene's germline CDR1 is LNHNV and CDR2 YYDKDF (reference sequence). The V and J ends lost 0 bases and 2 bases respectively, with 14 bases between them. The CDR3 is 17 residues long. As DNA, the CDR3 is TGTGCCACCAGCAGAGAAGCGACAGATCTGGGCAATCAGCCCCAGCATTTT. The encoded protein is CATSREATDLGNQPQHF.